This T cell receptor beta chain derives from a study of T cells expressing NK-cell markers. Study at large: All TCR beta repertoires analysed originated from sorted CD3+CD56+NKG2C+, CD3+CD56+NKG2C- and CD3+CD56-NKG2C+ T cells.

Of note for this clonotype: Its specificity is not known.

Regarding the study as a whole: NKG2C+ dominant clonotypes from several donors made up roughly 1.0-7.0% of CD8+ T cells.

TCRdb reprocessed the 5' RACE reads and keeps a single row for each CDR3 protein, giving no DNA. This repertoire includes roughly 350,000 distinct CDR3 sequences. This TCR was recovered from a man aged 18-75 years in good health. Input material: blood T cells: a sorted CD56 or NKG2C T cell subset, CD4+ or CD8+ T cells, or bulk PBMC T cells (not recorded which).

This chain's CDR3 is CASSWTGVNSPLHF. The chain carries TRBV6-1 and TRBJ1-6; TCRdb selects TRBD1, and the lack of DNA leaves this call unchecked. The CDR3 runs to 14 residues. Germline V lookup: CDR1 MNHNS, CDR2 SASEGT.